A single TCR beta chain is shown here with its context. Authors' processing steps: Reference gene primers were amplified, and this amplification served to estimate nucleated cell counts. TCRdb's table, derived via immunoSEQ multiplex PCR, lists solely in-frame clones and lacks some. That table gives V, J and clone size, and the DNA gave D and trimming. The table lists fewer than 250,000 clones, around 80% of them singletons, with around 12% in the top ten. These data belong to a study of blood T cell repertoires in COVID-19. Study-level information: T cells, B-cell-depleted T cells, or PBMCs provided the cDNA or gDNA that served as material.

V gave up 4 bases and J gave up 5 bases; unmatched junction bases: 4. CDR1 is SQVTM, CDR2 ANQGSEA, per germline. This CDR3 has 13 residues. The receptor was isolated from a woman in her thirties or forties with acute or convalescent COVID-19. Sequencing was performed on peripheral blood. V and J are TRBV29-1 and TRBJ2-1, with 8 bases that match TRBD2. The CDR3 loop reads CSVAKLADNEQFF. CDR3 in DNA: TGCAGCGTTGCAAAACTAGCGGACAATGAGCAGTTCTTC.